Presented here are 13 T cell receptor beta chains from one specimen sequenced in a study of graft-versus-host responses after intestinal transplantation. The assay was immunoSEQ multiplex PCR, and TCRdb's table has in-frame clones only and misses some. The sample lists approximately 28,000 clones, 85% to 95% occurring once. Sequencing was performed on PBMCs, taken 66 days after intestinal transplant. The receptors come from a human patient who received an intestinal transplant, so some T cells may come from the graft donor.

V gene TRBV7-9 combines with J gene TRBJ1-6; 7 bases match TRBD1. Germline loops: CDR1 SEHNR, CDR2 FQNEAQ (reference sequence). The CDR3 spans 16 residues. The ends lost 0 bases at V and 9 bases at J; junction bases unmatched: 8. The CDR3 nucleotides are TGTGCCAGCAGCTTAGCCGCCAGGGGGAGTACTTCACCCCTCCACTTT. Its translation is CASSLAARGSTSPLHF.

Written as DNA, the CDR3 is TGTGCCAGCAGCTTAGAAATGGGGGAGAGGCCCTACGAGCAGTACTTC. Protein product: CASSLEMGERPYEQYF. The genes are TRBV11-2 and TRBJ2-7; D is tentatively TRBD1 or TRBD2 (5 bases each). Germline V gene data show CDR1 as SGHAT and CDR2 as FQNNGV. V shed 0 bases and J shed 2 bases, with 14 bases lying between them. The CDR3 has 16 residues.

This chain links TRBV5-1 with TRBJ2-5, with 13 bases aligning to TRBD2. J was trimmed by 2 bases and V by 6 bases; bases with no gene match: 4. CDR3 size: 15 residues. The germline V gene has CDR1 SGHRS and CDR2 YFSETQ. CDR3: CASTGLAGPQETQYF. DNA for the CDR3: TGCGCCAGCACGGGACTAGCGGGACCTCAAGAGACCCAGTACTTC.

The chain is built from TRBV5-4 and TRBJ2-1; D might be TRBD1 or TRBD2, each matching 5 bases. The germline V gene encodes CDR1 SGHNT and CDR2 YYREEE (reference sequence). The CDR3 sequence is 15 residues long. V lost 4 bases to trimming and J lost 2 bases, with 13 bases between them. The CDR3 region is CASSRASGPYNEQFF. In nucleotides, the CDR3 is TGTGCCAGCAGCAGGGCCTCGGGACCCTACAATGAGCAGTTCTTC.

The rearrangement joins TRBV4-3 to TRBJ1-5; D remains unclear. The CDR3 length is 14 residues. The ends were cut back, 6 bases at V and 3 bases at J, with 12 bases in the middle. CDR1 is LGHNA and CDR2 is YSLEER in the germline V gene. CDR3 amino acids: CASSQVPDNQPQHF. CDR3 in DNA: TGCGCCAGCAGTCAGGTACCCGACAATCAGCCCCAGCATTTT.

The genes are TRBV5-5 and TRBJ2-1, with 8 nucleotides matching TRBD1. The CDR3 runs to 14 residues. V lost 6 bases, J lost 7 bases, and 9 bases stayed unmatched. The germline V gene has CDR1 SGHKS and CDR2 YYEKEE (reference sequence). DNA for the CDR3: TGTGCCAGCAAGCCCCCGCAGGGGGCGAATGAGCAGTTCTTC. It codes for CASKPPQGANEQFF.

The rearrangement joins TRBV28 to TRBJ1-6; 10 bases match TRBD1. The ends lost 6 bases at V and 9 bases at J; junction bases unmatched: 8. CDR1 and CDR2 (germline): MDHEN, SYDVKM. This CDR3 contains 15 residues. The CDR3 nucleotides are TGTGCCAGCAGCCTGGACAGGGGGGTTGGTTCACCCCTCCACTTT. This codes for CASSLDRGVGSPLHF.

The V and J genes are TRBV5-1 and TRBJ2-7; no firm D call. V was shortened by 4 bases and J by 7 bases, with 3 bases between the two germline ends. Germline values: CDR1 SGHRS, CDR2 YFSETQ. The CDR3 covers 9 residues. Here the CDR3 reads CASSGEQYF. The CDR3 region has the DNA TGCGCCAGCAGCGGAGAGCAGTACTTC. The full variable domain, rest sourced from reference TRBV5-1 and TRBJ2-7, is KAGVTQTPRYLIKTRGQQVTLSCSPISGHRSVSWYQQTPGQGLQFLFEYFSETQRNKGNFPGRFSGRQFSNSRSEMNVSTLELGDSALYLCASSGEQYFGPGTRLTVT.

The chain couples TRBV18 to TRBJ1-1, with 7 bases matching TRBD1. J gave up 5 bases and V 0 bases, and 15 bases lay outside the gene matches. From germline, CDR1 is KGHSH and CDR2 LQKENI. CDR3 length equals 18 residues. The CDR3 sequence: CASSPPGQETSIGTEAFF. The CDR3 coding sequence is TGTGCCAGCTCACCACCTGGACAGGAAACGAGTATAGGGACTGAAGCTTTCTTT.

The rearrangement joins TRBV6-6 to TRBJ1-1; unclear D gene. Trimming removed 3 bases at V and 1 base at J, with 12 bases between. The CDR3 length is 15 residues. Per germline, CDR1 MNHNY and CDR2 SVGAGI (reference sequence). CDR3 coding DNA: TGTGCCAGCAGTTATTCGATCCGGAAGAACACTGAAGCTTTCTTT. Its protein product is CASSYSIRKNTEAFF.

The rearrangement links TRBV7-2 to TRBJ2-1; 8 positions match TRBD2. Per germline, CDR1 SGHTA and CDR2 FQGNSA. V dropped 5 bases and J dropped 3; count of bases not matched to a gene: 18. The CDR3 is made up of 19 amino acids. In DNA form, the CDR3 reads TGTGCCAGCAGCCCCAGAAGGCCGACCTTAGCGGGGCGCTACAATGAGCAGTTCTTC. It encodes CASSPRRPTLAGRYNEQFF.

The chain employs TRBV11-2 and TRBJ2-2; no definite D call. The CDR3 is 15 residues long. V was pared by 5 bases and J by 7 bases, with 17 bases between. CDR1 and CDR2 from the germline V gene are SGHAT and FQNNGV. The CDR3 is CASSPWGEVSGELFF. DNA of the CDR3: TGTGCCAGCAGCCCATGGGGTGAGGTCAGCGGGGAGCTGTTTTTT.

The chain combines TRBV11-2 with TRBJ1-2; TRBD1 is a possible D gene (6 bases). The CDR3 runs 16 residues. From germline, CDR1 is SGHAT and CDR2 FQNNGV. Trimming removed 1 base from V and 2 bases from J, with 14 bases in between. The CDR3 nucleotides are TGTGCCAGCAGCTTAGGCACAGGGCTCCCCAACTATGGCTACACCTTC. Protein: CASSLGTGLPNYGYTF.